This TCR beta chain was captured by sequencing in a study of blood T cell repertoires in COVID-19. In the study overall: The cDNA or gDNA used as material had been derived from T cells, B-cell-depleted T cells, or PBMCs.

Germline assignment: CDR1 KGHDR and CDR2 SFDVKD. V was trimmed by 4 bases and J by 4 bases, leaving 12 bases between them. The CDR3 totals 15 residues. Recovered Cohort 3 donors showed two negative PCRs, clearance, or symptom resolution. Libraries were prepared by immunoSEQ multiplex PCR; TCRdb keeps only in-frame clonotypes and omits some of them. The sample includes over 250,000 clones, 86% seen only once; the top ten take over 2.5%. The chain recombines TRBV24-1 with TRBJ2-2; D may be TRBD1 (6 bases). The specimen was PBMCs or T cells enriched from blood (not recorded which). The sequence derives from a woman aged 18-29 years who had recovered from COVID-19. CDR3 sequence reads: CATSERGRGTGELFF. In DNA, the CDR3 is TGTGCCACCAGTGAAAGGGGCAGGGGCACCGGGGAGCTGTTTTTT.